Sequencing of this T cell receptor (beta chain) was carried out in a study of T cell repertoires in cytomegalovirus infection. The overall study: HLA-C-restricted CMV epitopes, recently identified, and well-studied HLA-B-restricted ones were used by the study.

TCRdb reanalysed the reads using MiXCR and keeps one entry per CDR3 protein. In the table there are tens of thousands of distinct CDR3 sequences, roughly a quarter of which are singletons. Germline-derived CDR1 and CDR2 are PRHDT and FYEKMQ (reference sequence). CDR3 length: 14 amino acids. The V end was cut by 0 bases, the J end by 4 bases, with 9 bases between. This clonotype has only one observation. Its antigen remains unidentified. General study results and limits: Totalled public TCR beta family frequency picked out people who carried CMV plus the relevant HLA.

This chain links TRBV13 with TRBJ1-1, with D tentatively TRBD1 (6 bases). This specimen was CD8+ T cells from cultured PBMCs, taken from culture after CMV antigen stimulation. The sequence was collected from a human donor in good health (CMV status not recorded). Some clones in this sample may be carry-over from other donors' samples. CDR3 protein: CASSLGDRITEAFF. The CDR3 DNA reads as TGTGCCAGCAGCTTAGGCGACAGGATCACTGAAGCTTTCTTT. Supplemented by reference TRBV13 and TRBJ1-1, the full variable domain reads AAGVIQSPRHLIKEKRETATLKCYPIPRHDTVYWYQQGPGQDPQFLISFYEKMQSDKGSIPDRFSAQQFSDYHSELNMSSLELGDSALYFCASSLGDRITEAFFGQGTRLTVV.